The clone carrying this T cell receptor (beta chain) showed up just a few times. Its antigen is still unknown. This sample stems from a study of beta chain features in type 1 diabetes. Study-wide context: All samples together contributed 90 million to 110 million sorted cells for examination.

The whole isolated RNA underwent reverse transcription, so sequencing captured expressed TCRB transcripts. Libraries were prepared by immunoSEQ multiplex PCR; TCRdb keeps only in-frame clonotypes and omits some of them. Among more than 150,000 clones listed, about an eighth were seen once. A single heparinised draw of approximately 0.11 L on average was taken per donor. Sorted cells reached over 95% purity in every population. This CDR3 is built from 16 residues. Per the germline V gene, CDR1 is SGDLS and CDR2 is YYNGEE. The V segment lost 4 bases and the J segment 3 bases; nucleotides outside the gene matches: 9. Findings and caveats of the study: HLA effects on TCRB rearrangement stayed unresolved here.

The chain employs TRBV9 and TRBJ2-5, with 10 bases identical to TRBD1. The sequence came from a woman between 18 and 29 years old in good health. Sequenced input: central memory CD4+ T cells from blood. The CDR3 loop reads CASSPKTGTGEETQYF. The CDR3, as DNA: TGTGCCAGCAGCCCGAAAACCGGGACAGGGGAAGAGACCCAGTACTTC.